What follows are 24 T cell receptor beta chains derived from one specimen sequenced in a study of T-cell reconstitution after alpha-beta-depleted transplantation in children listed by TCRdb under 2016. Taken with the paper, the label for treatment or condition translates to: allogeneic hematopoietic cell transplantation with graft depleted of TCRalphabeta T cells and CD19 B cells. Library construction relied on PCR. The sequencing machine was an Illumina HiSeq 2500. Molecular barcoding was employed in the preparation of TCR libraries, with unique molecular identifiers being used to normalize TCRbeta repertoire quantification. TCRdb applied fastp at Q25 and MiXCR to the public reads, then kept only in-frame beta chains. Each entry is one CDR3 protein sequence, shown with its most common DNA and genes. Present in this sample are roughly 670,000 distinct CDR3 sequences, about 12% of which were seen just once. About 0.79% of the sample is in the top ten clones.

The material was PBMCs, obtained before TCRalphabeta/CD19-depleted stem cell transplant. These receptor sequences come from a girl aged 2-9 years with congenital amegakaryocytic thrombocytopenia, due to receive a stem cell transplant.

The chain combines TRBV7-3 with TRBJ2-1, with 7 bases matching TRBD2. The CDR3 has 19 residues. J lost 1 base, V lost 3 bases, and 15 bases had no gene match. Germline V gene data show CDR1 as SGHTA and CDR2 as FQGTGA. DNA for the CDR3: TGTGCCAGCAGCTTGGGCCCGCAAGCGGGAACTAAATCCTACAATGAGCAGTTCTTC. Amino acid sequence: CASSLGPQAGTKSYNEQFF.

This clonotype has a count of ten or more. CDR3 coding DNA: TGCGCCAGCAGCGACAACCAGAAAGAAGCTTTCTTT. Its translation: CASSDNQKEAFF. This chain links TRBV5-1 with TRBJ1-1; D remains unclear. V lost 4 bases, J lost 8 bases, and 12 bases lay in between. The CDR3 has 12 amino acids. Germline V gene lookup returns CDR1 SGHRS and CDR2 YFSETQ. Variable domain in full (rest from reference TRBV5-1 and TRBJ1-1): KAGVTQTPRYLIKTRGQQVTLSCSPISGHRSVSWYQQTPGQGLQFLFEYFSETQRNKGNFPGRFSGRQFSNSRSEMNVSTLELGDSALYLCASSDNQKEAFFGQGTRLTVV.

This clonotype was seen only a few times. This sequence joins TRBV7-9 and TRBJ2-1, with unresolved D. Trimming shortened V by 5 bases and J by 15 bases, and 14 bases separated the two germline ends. Germline CDR1 and CDR2: SEHNR and FQNEAQ (reference sequence). The CDR3 has 11 amino acids. CDR3 protein: CASSHSTALFF. Here the CDR3 DNA reads TGTGCCAGCAGCCACAGCACCGCACTGTTCTTC. Filled out from reference TRBV7-9 and TRBJ2-1, the complete variable domain reads DTGVSQNPRHKITKRGQNVTFRCDPISEHNRLYWYRQTLGQGPEFLTYFQNEAQLEKSRLLSDRFSAERPKGSFSTLEIQRTEQGDSAMYLCASSHSTALFFGPGTRLTVL.

As to this clonotype: Relative to the germline gene, one junction end is altered; a read error may explain this. The V and J genes are TRBV12-3 or TRBV12-4 and TRBJ1-1; D not resolved. This CDR3 has 18 amino acids. This CDR3 reads CASSLVLRGIPVNIEAFF. As DNA, the CDR3 is TGTGCCAGCAGTTTAGTGTTGCGAGGGATTCCCGTGAACATTGAAGCTTTCTTT.

A remark on this clonotype: A clone one base away is much larger, so this may be a read error. The genes are TRBV15 and TRBJ2-3, with 8 bases fitting TRBD2. Per germline, CDR1 LNHNV and CDR2 YYDKDF (reference sequence). The CDR3 is 16 residues long. V lost 5 bases to trimming and J lost 6 bases; unmatched junction nucleotides: 13. CDR3 bases: TGTGCCACCAGCGGGAGGGCTAGCGGGCTTGTCGATACGCAGTATTTT. Its protein is CATSGRASGLVDTQYF.

This clonotype was seen more than once but under ten times. The chain uses TRBV20-1 and TRBJ2-3; TRBD2 agrees at 10 bases. This CDR3 has 15 amino acids. J was trimmed by 5 bases and V by 0 bases; bases with no gene match: 5. Germline values: CDR1 DFQATT, CDR2 SNEGSKA (reference sequence). The CDR3 nucleotides read TGCAGTGCTAGAGAAAGCGGGAGGGGGATAGATACGCAGTATTTT. The encoded protein is CSARESGRGIDTQYF.

This clonotype was seen repeatedly, ten times or more. The chain carries TRBV7-2 and TRBJ1-5; D might be TRBD1 (5 bases). Trimming shortened V by 5 bases and J by 5 bases, and 13 bases separated the two germline ends. Germline V gene lookup returns CDR1 SGHTA and CDR2 FQGNSA. The CDR3 has 14 amino acids. The CDR3 loop is CASSPLGGDQPQHF. The CDR3 DNA sequence: TGTGCCAGCAGCCCCCTTGGGGGGGATCAGCCCCAGCATTTT. The variable domain in full, with the rest retrieved from reference TRBV7-2 and TRBJ1-5, is GAGVSQSPSNKVTEKGKDVELRCDPISGHTALYWYRQSLGQGLEFLIYFQGNSAPDKSGLPSDRFSAERTGGSVSTLTIQRTQQEDSAVYLCASSPLGGDQPQHFGDGTRLSIL.

This clonotype was counted only a few times. The CDR3 DNA reads TGTGCCAGCAGCTTAGTTCTAGCGGGAGGAGATGAGCAGTTCTTC. This codes for CASSLVLAGGDEQFF. This chain links TRBV11-2 with TRBJ2-1; TRBD2 matches 11 bases. The junction had 4 bases not matched to a gene; V was cut back by 1 base and J by 8 bases. The germline gives CDR1 SGHAT, CDR2 FQNNGV. The CDR3 is 15 residues long.

This clonotype occurred a few times. V gene TRBV5-5 combines with J gene TRBJ2-7, with D possibly being TRBD1 (5 bases). V shed 3 bases and J shed 1 base, with 11 bases lying between them. The CDR3 extends over 14 amino acids. Germline CDR1 and CDR2: SGHKS and YYEKEE (reference sequence). CDR3 sequence reads: CASSSPTDSYEQYF. The CDR3 nucleotides are TGTGCCAGCAGCTCCCCGACAGATTCCTACGAGCAGTACTTC.

This clonotype was counted a few times. The chain has TRBV19 and TRBJ2-6; D is undetermined. V dropped 0 bases and J dropped 4 bases, with 7 bases sitting between them. The CDR3 is 15 amino acids. Germline V gene lookup returns CDR1 LNHDA and CDR2 SQIVND (reference sequence). Here the CDR3 DNA reads TGTGCCAGTAGTATAGATCGGGCAGGGGCCAACGTCCTGACTTTC. Translating it yields CASSIDRAGANVLTF. The whole variable domain, filled in from reference TRBV19 and TRBJ2-6, reads DGGITQSPKYLFRKEGQNVTLSCEQNLNHDAMYWYRQDPGQGLRLIYYSQIVNDFQKGDIAEGYSVSREKKESFPLTVTSAQKNPTAFYLCASSIDRAGANVLTFGAGSRLTVL.

The CDR3 coding sequence is TGCAGTGCTACCCGGACAGGGATTAGCAATCAGCCCCAGCATTTT. This gives the protein CSATRTGISNQPQHF. This chain links TRBV20-1 with TRBJ1-5; TRBD1 aligns across 8 bases. Germline trimming cut 4 bases from V and 0 bases from J; bases unmatched to any gene: 5. This CDR3 has 15 amino acids. Looked up from germline, CDR1 is DFQATT and CDR2 is SNEGSKA (reference sequence).

The chain joins TRBV5-1 to TRBJ2-3, with D uncertain. Germline V lookup: CDR1 SGHRS, CDR2 YFSETQ. The V and J ends lost 1 base and 6 bases respectively, with 9 bases between them. The CDR3 spans 13 residues. For the CDR3, the DNA is TGCGCCAGCAGCTTGCTACCCCAGGATACGCAGTATTTT. Protein: CASSLLPQDTQYF.

This clonotype occurred many times. The CDR3 loop reads CASSLAFSRRTIYEQYF. CDR3 DNA: TGTGCCAGCAGCTTAGCGTTCAGTCGAAGGACCATTTACGAGCAGTACTTC. This chain connects TRBV7-2 to TRBJ2-7; no clear D. The V and J ends lost 0 bases and 4 bases respectively, with 19 bases between them. The CDR3 sequence is 17 residues long. CDR1 SGHTA and CDR2 FQGNSA come from the germline V gene.

This clonotype has at least ten counts. The chain employs TRBV29-1 and TRBJ2-1; 7 bases are a match to TRBD2. Germline lookup yields CDR1 SQVTM and CDR2 ANQGSEA. CDR3 length: 14 amino acids. The junction had 13 bases not matched to a gene; V was cut back by 5 bases and J by 9 bases. The CDR3 DNA follows: TGCAGCGTTTTGTCCGGGATCGGCGGGAGTGAGCAGTTCTTC. Translating it yields CSVLSGIGGSEQFF.

The V call is TRBV10-3, the J call TRBJ2-7; a possible D gene is TRBD2 (6 bases). Germline V lookup: CDR1 ENHRY, CDR2 SYGVKD. The CDR3 runs to 13 residues. With 10 bases removed from V and 1 base from J, the gap between germline ends came to 14 bases. Here the CDR3 DNA reads TGTGCCACCACTAGCCAAACATCCTACGAGCAGTACTTC. This encodes CATTSQTSYEQYF.

The V call is TRBV5-1, the J call TRBJ2-3, with 8 bases that match TRBD1. The CDR3 has 16 amino acids. Germline values: CDR1 SGHRS, CDR2 YFSETQ. The trim removed 2 bases at V and 5 bases at J, leaving 10 bases unmatched. CDR3 sequence: CASSFRGLSRVDTQYF. CDR3 DNA sequence: TGCGCCAGCAGCTTCAGGGGGCTAAGTCGGGTAGATACGCAGTATTTT.

Remarks on this clonotype: Relative to the germline gene, one junction end is altered; a read error may explain this. The chain employs TRBV12-3 or TRBV12-4 and TRBJ2-1; D could derive from TRBD1 or TRBD2 (5 bases each). The CDR3 contains 16 residues. CDR3 sequence: CASRGAGHRDFRKQFF. The CDR3 DNA sequence: TGTGCCAGCAGGGGCGCTGGACATCGGGATTTCCGTAAGCAATTCTTC.

This clonotype appeared a few times. This chain joins TRBV3-1 and TRBJ2-1; 10 nucleotides align to TRBD2. This CDR3 has 14 residues. Germline CDR1 is LGHDT and CDR2 is YNNKEL (reference sequence). V gave up 5 bases and J gave up 9 bases; unmatched junction bases: 7. CDR3 nucleotide sequence: TGTGCCAGCAGCGAGCTAGCGGGAGTTGTTGAGCAGTTCTTC. The encoded protein is CASSELAGVVEQFF.

In this sample, this clonotype turned up many times. The V gene is TRBV20-1, the J gene TRBJ1-4; 7 bases fit TRBD1. The V and J ends lost 6 bases and 3 bases, in that order; junction bases with no gene match: 10. The germline V gene has CDR1 DFQATT and CDR2 SNEGSKA (reference sequence). This CDR3 has 15 amino acids. The CDR3 sequence: CSARDLGQPNEKLFF. The CDR3 bases are TGCAGTGCGCGCGATCTGGGACAGCCTAATGAAAAACTGTTTTTT.

The genes are TRBV6-2 or TRBV6-3 and TRBJ2-1; TRBD1 or TRBD2 may be the D gene (6 bases each). The V gene's germline CDR1 is MNHEY and CDR2 SVGEGT. This CDR3 has 14 residues. Trimming cost V 0 bases and J 8 bases, with 11 bases left between them. CDR3 region: CASSYSRGADEQFF. DNA for the CDR3: TGTGCCAGCAGTTACTCGAGGGGGGCCGATGAGCAGTTCTTC.

This clonotype was detected many times. CDR3 protein: CASSENERELTDTQYF. CDR3 in DNA: TGCGCCAGCAGTGAGAACGAGCGGGAGCTCACAGATACGCAGTATTTT. J is TRBJ2-3 and V is TRBV10-2; 8 nucleotides align to TRBD2. J gave up 2 bases and V 2 bases, and 6 bases lay outside the gene matches. The length of the CDR3 is 16 residues. Germline lookup yields CDR1 WSHSY and CDR2 SAAADI.

This clonotype was seen many times. The rearrangement uses TRBV5-1 and TRBJ2-1, with TRBD1 as a possible D gene (5 bases). V shed 1 base and J shed 5 bases, with 16 bases lying between them. CDR1 and CDR2 from the germline V gene are SGHRS and YFSETQ. The CDR3 spans 16 residues. As DNA, the CDR3 is TGCGCCAGCAGCTTGATAAGGGGTGGCGGCAACAATGAGCAGTTCTTC. This encodes CASSLIRGGGNNEQFF.

This clonotype was recorded many times. The chain employs TRBV7-9 and TRBJ2-7; D is uncertain. CDR1 and CDR2 from the germline V gene are SEHNR and FQNEAQ (reference sequence). This CDR3 spans 14 amino acids. Trimming shortened V by 3 bases and J by 5 bases, and 14 bases separated the two germline ends. CDR3 sequence reads: CASSFTALGHEQYF. The CDR3 DNA reads as TGTGCCAGCAGCTTTACCGCCTTGGGCCACGAGCAGTACTTC.

A remark on this clonotype: An end of the junction does not agree with germline; a read error may underlie this. The gene calls are TRBV19 and TRBJ1-2; D possibly corresponds to TRBD1 (6 bases). This CDR3 spans 15 amino acids. In germline, CDR1 is LNHDA, CDR2 SQIVND (reference sequence). CDR3 DNA sequence: TGTGCCAGTAACCTCCTGCTGGGGACACAATATGGCTACCCCTTC. Its translation: CASNLLLGTQYGYPF.